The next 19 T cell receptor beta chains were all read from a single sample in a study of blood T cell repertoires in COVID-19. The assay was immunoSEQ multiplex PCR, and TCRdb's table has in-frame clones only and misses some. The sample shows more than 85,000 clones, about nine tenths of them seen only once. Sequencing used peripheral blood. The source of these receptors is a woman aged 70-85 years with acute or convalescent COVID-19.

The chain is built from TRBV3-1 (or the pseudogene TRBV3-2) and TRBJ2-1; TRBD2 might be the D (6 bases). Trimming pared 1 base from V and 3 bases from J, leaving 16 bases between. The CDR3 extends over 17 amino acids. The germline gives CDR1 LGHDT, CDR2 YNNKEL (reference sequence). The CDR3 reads CASSQGTPGTDYNEQFF. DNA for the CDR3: TGTGCCAGCAGCCAAGGTACTCCCGGGACTGACTACAATGAGCAGTTCTTC.

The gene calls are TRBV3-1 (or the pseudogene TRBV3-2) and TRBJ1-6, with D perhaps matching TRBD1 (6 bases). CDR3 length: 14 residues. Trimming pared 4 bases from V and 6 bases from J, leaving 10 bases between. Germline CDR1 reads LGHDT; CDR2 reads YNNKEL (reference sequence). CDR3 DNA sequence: TGTGCCAGCAGCCGGACAGACGTTAATTCACCCCTCCACTTT. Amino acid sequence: CASSRTDVNSPLHF.

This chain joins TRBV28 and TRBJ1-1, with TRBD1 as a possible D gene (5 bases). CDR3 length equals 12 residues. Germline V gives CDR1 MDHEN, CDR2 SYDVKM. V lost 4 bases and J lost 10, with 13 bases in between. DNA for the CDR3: TGTGCCAGCAGTTCGGGGGGGAGGTTAGCTTTCTTT. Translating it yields CASSSGGRLAFF.

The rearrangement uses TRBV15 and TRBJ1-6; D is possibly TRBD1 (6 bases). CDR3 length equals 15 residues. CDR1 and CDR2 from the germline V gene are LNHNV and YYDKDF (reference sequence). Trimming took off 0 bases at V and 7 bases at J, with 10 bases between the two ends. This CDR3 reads CATSRDRGGNSPLHF. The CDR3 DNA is TGTGCCACCAGCAGAGATAGAGGGGGAAATTCACCCCTCCACTTT.

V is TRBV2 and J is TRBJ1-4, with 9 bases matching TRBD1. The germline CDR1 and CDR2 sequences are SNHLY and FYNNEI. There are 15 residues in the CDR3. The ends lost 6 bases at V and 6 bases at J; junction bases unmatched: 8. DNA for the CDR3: TGTGCCAGCAGCGAACCGGGACAGGGCTATGAAAAACTGTTTTTT. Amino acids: CASSEPGQGYEKLFF.

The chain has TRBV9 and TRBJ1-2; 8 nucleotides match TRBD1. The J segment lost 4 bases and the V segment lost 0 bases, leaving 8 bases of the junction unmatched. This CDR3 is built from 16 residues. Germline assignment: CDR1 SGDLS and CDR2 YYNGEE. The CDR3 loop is CASSVGVTGGSYGYTF. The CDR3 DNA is TGTGCCAGCAGCGTAGGGGTAACAGGGGGTAGCTATGGCTACACCTTC.

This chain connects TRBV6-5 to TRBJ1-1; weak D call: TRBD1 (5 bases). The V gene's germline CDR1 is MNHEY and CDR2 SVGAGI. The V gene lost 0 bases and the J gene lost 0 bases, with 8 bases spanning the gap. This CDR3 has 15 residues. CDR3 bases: TGTGCCAGCAGTTACTCGTGGGGGGTGAACACTGAAGCTTTCTTT. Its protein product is CASSYSWGVNTEAFF.

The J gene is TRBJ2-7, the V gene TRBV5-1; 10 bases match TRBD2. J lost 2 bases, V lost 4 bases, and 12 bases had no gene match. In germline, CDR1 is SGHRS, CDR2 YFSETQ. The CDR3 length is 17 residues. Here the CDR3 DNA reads TGCGCCAGCAGCCTGCTAGCTAGCGGGAGTGGCCCCTACGAGCAGTACTTC. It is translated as CASSLLASGSGPYEQYF.

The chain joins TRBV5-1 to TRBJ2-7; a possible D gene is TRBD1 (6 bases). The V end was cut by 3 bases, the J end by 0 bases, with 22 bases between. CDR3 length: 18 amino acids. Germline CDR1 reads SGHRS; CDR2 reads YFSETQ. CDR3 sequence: CASSSTNYRAPSSYEQYV. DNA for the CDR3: TGCGCCAGCAGCTCCACTAATTACAGGGCACCTAGCTCCTACGAGCAGTACGTC.

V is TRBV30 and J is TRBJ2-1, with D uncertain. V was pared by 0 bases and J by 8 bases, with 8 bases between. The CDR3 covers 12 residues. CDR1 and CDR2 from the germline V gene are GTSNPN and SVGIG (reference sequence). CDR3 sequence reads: CAWSVLEYEQFF. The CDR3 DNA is TGTGCCTGGAGTGTACTGGAGTATGAGCAGTTCTTC.

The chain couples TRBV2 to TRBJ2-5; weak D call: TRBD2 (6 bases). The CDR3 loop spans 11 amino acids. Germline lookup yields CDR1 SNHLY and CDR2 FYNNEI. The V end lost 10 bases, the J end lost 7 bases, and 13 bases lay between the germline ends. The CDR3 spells CATGGLMTQYF. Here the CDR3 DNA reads TGTGCCACCGGGGGTCTGATGACCCAGTACTTC.

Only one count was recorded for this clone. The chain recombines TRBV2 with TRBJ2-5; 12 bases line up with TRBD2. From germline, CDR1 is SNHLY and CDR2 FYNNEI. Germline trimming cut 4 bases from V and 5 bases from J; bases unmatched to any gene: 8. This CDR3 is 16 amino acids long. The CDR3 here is CASSALAGGPWETQYF. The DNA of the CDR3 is TGTGCCAGCAGTGCCCTAGCGGGAGGGCCCTGGGAGACCCAGTACTTC. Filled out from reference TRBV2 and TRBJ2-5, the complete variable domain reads EPEVTQTPSHQVTQMGQEVILRCVPISNHLYFYWYRQILGQKVEFLVSFYNNEISEKSEIFDDQFSVERPDGSNFTLKIRSTKLEDSAMYFCASSALAGGPWETQYFGPGTRLLVL.

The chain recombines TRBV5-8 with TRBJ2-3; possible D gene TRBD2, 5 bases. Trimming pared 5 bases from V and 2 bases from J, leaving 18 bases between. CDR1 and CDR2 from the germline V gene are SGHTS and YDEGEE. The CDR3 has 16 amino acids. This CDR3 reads CASSPWGVGITDTQYF. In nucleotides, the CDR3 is TGTGCCAGCAGTCCGTGGGGAGTGGGGATCACAGATACGCAGTATTTT.

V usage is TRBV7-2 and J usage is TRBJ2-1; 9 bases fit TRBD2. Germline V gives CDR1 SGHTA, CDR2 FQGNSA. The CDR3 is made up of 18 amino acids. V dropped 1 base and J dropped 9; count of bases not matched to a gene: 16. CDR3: CASSLVLVAGDKGSEQFF. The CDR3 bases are TGTGCCAGCAGCTTAGTGTTGGTAGCGGGAGATAAAGGGAGTGAGCAGTTCTTC.

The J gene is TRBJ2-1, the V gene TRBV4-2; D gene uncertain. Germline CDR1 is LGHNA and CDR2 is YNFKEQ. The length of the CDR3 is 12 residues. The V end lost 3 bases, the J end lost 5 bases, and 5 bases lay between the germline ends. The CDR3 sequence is CASSHTNNEQFF. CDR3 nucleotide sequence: TGTGCCAGCAGCCATACAAACAATGAGCAGTTCTTC.

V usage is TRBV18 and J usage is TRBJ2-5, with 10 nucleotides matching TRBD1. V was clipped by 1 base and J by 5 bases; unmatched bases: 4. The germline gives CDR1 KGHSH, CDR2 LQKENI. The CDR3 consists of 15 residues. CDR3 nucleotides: TGTGCCAGCTCACCACAACCGGGACAGGGGGAGACCCAGTACTTC. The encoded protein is CASSPQPGQGETQYF.

CDR3 in amino acids: CASSQFRGLRPGELFF. The DNA for the CDR3 is TGTGCCAGCAGCCAGTTCAGGGGGCTAAGGCCGGGGGAGCTGTTTTTT. The chain joins TRBV14 to TRBJ2-2; TRBD1 matches 8 bases. The CDR3 loop spans 16 amino acids. V lost 3 bases and J lost 8; bases outside the gene matches: 11. CDR1 and CDR2 from the germline V gene are SGHDN and FVKESK.

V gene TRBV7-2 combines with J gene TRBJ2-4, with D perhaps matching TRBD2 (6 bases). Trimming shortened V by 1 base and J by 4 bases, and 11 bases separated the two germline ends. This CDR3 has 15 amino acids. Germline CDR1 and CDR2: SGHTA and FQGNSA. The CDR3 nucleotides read TGTGCCAGCAGCTTAGGGGGGGTCCAAAAAAACATTCAGTACTTC. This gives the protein CASSLGGVQKNIQYF.

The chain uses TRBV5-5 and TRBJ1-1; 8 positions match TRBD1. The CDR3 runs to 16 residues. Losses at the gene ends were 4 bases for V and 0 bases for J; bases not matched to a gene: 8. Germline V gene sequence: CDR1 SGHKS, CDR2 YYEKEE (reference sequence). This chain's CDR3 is CASSPGTGKLNTEAFF. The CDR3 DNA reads TGTGCCAGCAGCCCCGGGACAGGCAAGTTGAACACTGAAGCTTTCTTT. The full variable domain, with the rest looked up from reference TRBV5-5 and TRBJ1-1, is DAGVTQSPTHLIKTRGQQVTLRCSPISGHKSVSWYQQVLGQGPQFIFQYYEKEERGRGNFPDRFSARQFPNYSSELNVNALLLGDSALYLCASSPGTGKLNTEAFFGQGTRLTVV.